This is a list of T cell receptor beta chains from one sample in a study of T cell repertoires in cytomegalovirus infection. TCRdb re-called the reads with MiXCR, one entry per CDR3 protein. Counted here are some 180,000 distinct CDR3 sequences, about 21% occurring once; the ten biggest clones make up around 3.2%. The specimen sequenced was PBMCs. All receptors come from a human donor in good health (CMV status not recorded). Some clones in this sample may be carry-over from other donors' samples. CDR3s include the opening cysteine and the closing phenylalanine or tryptophan. The D gene is left open where the match is weak. Not all rows give a size; the values are once, few, many and, for expanded clones, a class.

V	J	size	D	CDR3	DNA
TRBV7-2	TRBJ2-1	many	TRBD2	CASSLSSGGAHEQFF	TGTGCCAGCAGCTTAAGTAGCGGGGGGGCCCATGAGCAGTTCTTC
TRBV5-1	TRBJ2-1	NA	TRBD2	CASSLLSSGGLMDEQFF	TGCGCCAGCAGCTTGTTGTCTAGCGGGGGTCTTATGGATGAGCAGTTCTTC
TRBV5-6	TRBJ2-5	NA	NA	CASSFGETGETQYF	TGTGCCAGCAGCTTTGGCGAGACAGGAGAGACCCAGTACTTC
TRBV6-5	TRBJ2-6	many	TRBD1	CASSYGTGSSGANVLTF	TGTGCCAGCAGTTATGGGACAGGTAGCTCTGGGGCCAACGTCCTGACTTTC
TRBV11-2	TRBJ2-1	few	NA	CASSLAPSLSSYNEQFF	TGTGCCAGCAGCTTAGCCCCTAGCCTCAGCTCCTACAATGAGCAGTTCTTC
TRBV6-2/TRBV6-3	TRBJ1-2	NA	TRBD1	CASSPSTGLMGGYTF	TGTGCCAGCAGCCCTTCGACAGGGTTGATGGGTGGCTACACCTTC
TRBV15	TRBJ2-2	NA	NA	CATSRAGGYTGELFF	TGTGCCACCAGCAGAGCAGGGGGGTACACCGGGGAGCTGTTTTTT
TRBV3-1	TRBJ1-3	NA	NA	CASSPLIGSSSGNTIYF	TGTGCCAGCAGCCCTCTGATCGGGTCCTCCTCTGGAAACACCATATATTTT
TRBV7-3	TRBJ2-2	NA	NA	CASSSSIGGELFF	TGTGCCAGCAGCTCTAGCATCGGCGGGGAGCTGTTTTTT
TRBV4-1	TRBJ2-1	NA	TRBD2	CASSQSFAGLADETQFF	TGCGCCAGCAGCCAATCTTTCGCGGGACTAGCGGACGAAACGCAGTTCTTC
TRBV7-2	TRBJ2-3	many	TRBD1	CASSPLWGPTGEADTQYF	TGTGCCAGCAGCCCGTTGTGGGGACCGACAGGGGAGGCAGATACGCAGTATTTT
TRBV20-1	TRBJ2-5	NA	TRBD2	CSARLPPTSGGYQETQYF	TGCAGTGCTAGACTCCCGCCGACTAGCGGGGGGTACCAAGAGACCCAGTACTTC
TRBV12-3/TRBV12-4	TRBJ2-2	NA	TRBD2	CASTPSGGAGELFF	TGTGCCAGCACCCCTAGCGGGGGGGCCGGGGAGCTGTTTTTT
TRBV11-3	TRBJ2-5	many	TRBD1	CASSSGTGLQETQYF	TGTGCCAGCAGCTCCGGGACAGGACTTCAAGAGACCCAGTACTTC
TRBV28	TRBJ1-2	NA	NA	CASLRAGNYGYTF	TGTGCCAGCTTGCGTGCGGGGAACTATGGCTACACCTTC
TRBV6-1	TRBJ2-4	few	NA	CASSYGVGDKNIQYF	TGTGCCAGCAGTTACGGGGTCGGAGACAAAAACATTCAGTACTTC
TRBV7-6	TRBJ1-1	few	TRBD1	CASSQGQGARAFF	TGTGCCAGCAGCCAGGGACAGGGGGCCAGGGCTTTCTTT
TRBV29-1	TRBJ2-5	NA	NA	CSGRQVQETQYF	TGCAGCGGGAGACAGGTACAAGAGACCCAGTACTTC
TRBV7-9	TRBJ2-3	many	TRBD2	CASSPIGSLAGDTDTQYF	TGTGCCAGCAGCCCGATCGGGTCTTTAGCGGGAGACACAGATACGCAGTATTTT
TRBV6-2/TRBV6-3	TRBJ2-7	few	NA	CASSSRKSGPSYEQYF	TGTGCCAGCAGTTCCCGGAAAAGCGGGCCATCCTACGAGCAGTACTTC
TRBV24-1	TRBJ1-2	few	NA	CATSDPGAGLGGYTF	TGTGCCACCAGTGATCCTGGAGCAGGTCTGGGGGGCTACACCTTC
TRBV28	TRBJ2-7	NA	NA	CASTPTGRSREQYF	TGTGCCAGCACTCCGACAGGGAGGTCAAGGGAGCAGTACTTC
TRBV7-9	TRBJ2-3	many	TRBD2	CASSRAGSSTDTQYF	TGTGCCAGCAGCCGAGCGGGATCTAGCACAGATACGCAGTATTTT
TRBV2	TRBJ1-3	few	NA	CASCRDMSGNTIYF	TGTGCCAGCTGCCGAGATATGTCTGGAAACACCATATATTTT
TRBV12-3/TRBV12-4	TRBJ2-2	few	NA	CAGGRGPNTGELFF	TGTGCCGGGGGGAGGGGGCCGAACACCGGGGAGCTGTTTTTT
TRBV28	TRBJ2-2	few	NA	CASKEGSDTGELFF	TGTGCCAGCAAAGAGGGGAGCGACACCGGGGAGCTGTTTTTT
TRBV11-2	TRBJ2-7	many	NA	CASSLIGERIPYEQYF	TGTGCCAGCAGCTTAATTGGAGAACGGATACCCTACGAGCAGTACTTC
TRBV7-8	TRBJ1-1	NA	NA	CASSSRGLDIRTEAFF	TGTGCCAGCAGCTCTAGGGGCTTAGATATTAGAACTGAAGCTTTCTTT
TRBV6-2/TRBV6-3	TRBJ1-1	once	NA	CASSYSTRPMNTEAFF	TGTGCCAGCAGTTACTCGACCAGACCCATGAACACTGAAGCTTTCTTT
TRBV7-9	TRBJ1-1	many	NA	CASSAAGRSTEAFF	TGTGCCAGCAGCGCCGCGGGGCGAAGCACTGAAGCTTTCTTT
TRBV6-2/TRBV6-3	TRBJ1-5	few	NA	CASRSSSNQPQHF	TGTGCCAGCAGGTCCTCTAGCAATCAGCCCCAGCATTTT
TRBV29-1	TRBJ2-2	NA	NA	CSVPGQNANTGELFF	TGCAGCGTCCCCGGACAGAACGCGAACACCGGGGAGCTGTTTTTT
TRBV12-3/TRBV12-4	TRBJ2-2	NA	TRBD2	CASSFGGASVGELFF	TGTGCCAGCAGTTTCGGGGGGGCCTCCGTCGGGGAGCTGTTTTTT
TRBV7-2	TRBJ1-1	many	NA	CASSLGYTEAFF	TGTGCCAGCAGCTTAGGGTACACTGAAGCTTTCTTT
TRBV7-2	TRBJ2-2	many	TRBD1	CASSPHRGRTGELFF	TGTGCCAGCAGCCCCCACAGGGGGCGAACCGGGGAGCTGTTTTTT
TRBV5-1	TRBJ2-2	NA	TRBD2	CASSQQPFSGGITGELFF	TGCGCCAGCAGCCAACAACCTTTTAGCGGGGGGATCACCGGGGAGCTGTTTTTT
TRBV29-1	TRBJ2-5	few	TRBD2	CSVVPSGETQYF	TGCAGCGTTGTCCCTAGCGGGGAGACCCAGTACTTC
TRBV20-1	TRBJ2-3	NA	NA	CSAFTDTQYF	TGCAGTGCTTTCACAGATACGCAGTATTTT
TRBV7-9	TRBJ2-7	many	NA	CASSLGENGAYEQYF	TGTGCCAGCAGCTTAGGCGAAAACGGCGCCTACGAGCAGTACTTC
TRBV7-9	TRBJ1-1	NA	NA	CASSAIRQIKNEAFF	TGTGCCAGCAGCGCAATAAGACAGATTAAAAATGAAGCTTTCTTT
TRBV10-3	TRBJ2-1	NA	TRBD2	CAISDSGGSYNEQFF	TGTGCCATCAGTGATTCGGGGGGATCCTACAATGAGCAGTTCTTC